The subject of this entry is one T cell receptor (beta chain). Its antigen is not identified. Other DNA sequences in this specimen translate into the identical CDR3. Germline V gene data show CDR1 as SQVTM and CDR2 as ANQGSEA. This CDR3 contains 13 residues. The J segment lost 3 bases and the V segment lost 5 bases, leaving 7 bases of the junction unmatched. It was cDNA, reverse transcribed from extracted RNA, that served as the sequencing template. Method: immunoSEQ multiplex PCR; TCRdb's copy keeps in-frame clones and lacks some. The top ten hold about 9.5% of the sample, which has some 180,000 clones, about half seen once. This sample stems from a study of CD8+ T cells in alopecia areata. Findings of the study overall: Links between baseline CD8+ expansion and response need larger treated cohorts. On tofacitinib, scalp clonality and expanded CD8+ clones among top 100 fell significantly.

As for treatment: oral pan-JAK inhibitor, 5-10 mg twice daily. Sequenced here: CD8+ T cells sorted from blood, sampled at week 52, from a patient treated with tofacitinib. This rearrangement joins TRBV29-1 to TRBJ2-7; 7 nucleotides align to TRBD1. This sequence originates from a human donor with alopecia areata. The CDR3 loop reads CSVPGQGVYEQYF. For the CDR3, the DNA is TGCAGCGTTCCCGGGCAGGGGGTCTACGAGCAGTACTTC.